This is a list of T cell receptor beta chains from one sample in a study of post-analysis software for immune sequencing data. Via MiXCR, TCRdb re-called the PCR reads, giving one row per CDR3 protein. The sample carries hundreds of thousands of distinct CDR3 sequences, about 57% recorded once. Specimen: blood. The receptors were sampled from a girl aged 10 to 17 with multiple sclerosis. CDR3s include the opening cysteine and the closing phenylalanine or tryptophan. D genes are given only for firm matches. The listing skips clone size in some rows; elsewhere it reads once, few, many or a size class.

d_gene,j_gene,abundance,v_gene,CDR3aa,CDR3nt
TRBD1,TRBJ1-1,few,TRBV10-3,CAISESGRGQTEAFF,TGTGCCATCAGTGAGTCGGGGAGGGGGCAGACTGAAGCTTTCTTT
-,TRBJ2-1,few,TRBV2,CAALGSSPYNEQFF,TGTGCCGCTTTAGGCAGTAGCCCATACAATGAGCAGTTCTTC
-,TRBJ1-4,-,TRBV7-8,CASSQGRLATNEKLFF,TGTGCCAGCAGCCAGGGACGTCTTGCAACTAATGAAAAACTGTTTTTT
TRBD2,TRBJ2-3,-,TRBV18,CASSPLLAGSSTDTQYF,TGTGCCAGCTCACCACTGCTAGCGGGTTCTAGCACAGATACGCAGTATTTT
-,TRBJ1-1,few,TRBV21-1,CASSTLPTDYTEAFF,TGTGCCAGCAGCACCCTCCCGACAGATTACACTGAAGCTTTCTTT
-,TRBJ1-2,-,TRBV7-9,CASSSISTGWSGYTF,TGTGCCAGCAGCTCGATCTCGACAGGTTGGAGTGGCTACACCTTC
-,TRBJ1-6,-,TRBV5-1,CASSGREGAGSPLHF,TGCGCCAGCAGCGGCCGCGAAGGGGCTGGATCACCCCTCCACTTT
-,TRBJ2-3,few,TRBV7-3,CASSLTGGTSTDTQYF,TGTGCCAGCAGCTTAACGGGTGGGACTAGCACAGATACGCAGTATTTT
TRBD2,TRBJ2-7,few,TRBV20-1,CSAASGAASYEQYF,TGCAGTGCCGCTAGCGGAGCCGCCTCCTACGAGCAGTACTTC
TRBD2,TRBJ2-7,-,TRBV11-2,CASSSRGSGNSYEQYF,TGTGCCAGCAGCTCTCGTGGTAGCGGGAACTCCTACGAGCAGTACTTC
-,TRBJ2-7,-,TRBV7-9,CASSLEGRYEQYF,TGCGCCAGCAGCTTGGAGGGGAGGTACGAGCAGTACTTC
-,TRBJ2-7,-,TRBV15,CATRGRDSLYEQYF,TGTGCCACCAGGGGTCGGGACTCACTCTACGAGCAGTACTTC
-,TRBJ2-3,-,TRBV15,CATSRDRAATDTQYF,TGTGCCACCAGCAGAGATAGGGCGGCCACAGATACGCAGTATTTT
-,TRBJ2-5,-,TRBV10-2,CASSESGSSQETQYF,TGCGCCAGCAGTGAGTCGGGCTCCTCCCAAGAGACCCAGTACTTC
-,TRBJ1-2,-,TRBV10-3,CAISEGAGYGNYGYTF,TGTGCCATCAGTGAGGGGGCAGGGTACGGTAACTATGGCTACACCTTC
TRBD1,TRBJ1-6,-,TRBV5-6,CASSLGGGLHNSPLHF,TGTGCCAGCAGCTTGGGAGGGGGCCTCCATAATTCACCCCTCCACTTT
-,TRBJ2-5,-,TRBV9,CASSVAAGSVEEQYF,TGTGCCAGCAGCGTAGCGGCAGGCTCTGTGGAAGAGCAGTACTTC
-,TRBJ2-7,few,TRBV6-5,CASSYQTGIYEQYF,TGTGCCAGCAGTTACCAGACCGGGATCTACGAGCAGTACTTC
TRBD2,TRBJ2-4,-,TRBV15,CATSRDTSGGAIQYF,TGTGCCACCAGCAGAGATACTAGCGGGGGGGCCATTCAGTACTTC
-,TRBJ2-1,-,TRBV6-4,CASSDSMAGRNEQFF,TGTGCCAGCAGTGACTCGATGGCAGGGAGAAATGAGCAGTTCTTC
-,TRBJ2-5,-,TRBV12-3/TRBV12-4,CASSQNQQETQYF,TGTGCCAGCAGTCAGAACCAGCAAGAGACCCAGTACTTC
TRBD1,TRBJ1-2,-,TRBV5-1,CASSTGQGPYGYTF,TGCGCCAGCAGCACGGGACAGGGCCCGTATGGCTACACCTTC
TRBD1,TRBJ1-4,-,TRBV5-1,CASSSTGGGFEKLFF,TGCGCCAGCAGCTCCACAGGGGGGGGTTTTGAAAAACTGTTTTTT
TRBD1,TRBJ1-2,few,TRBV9,CASSVARTGGYYGYTF,TGTGCCAGCAGCGTAGCACGGACAGGGGGATACTATGGCTACACCTTC
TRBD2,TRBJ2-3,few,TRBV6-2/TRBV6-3,CASSFAPGGIPDTQYF,TGTGCCAGCAGTTTTGCTCCGGGAGGTATCCCAGATACGCAGTATTTT
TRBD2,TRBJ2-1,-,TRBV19,CASSSGGLAGLNEQFF,TGTGCCAGTAGTTCGGGAGGCCTAGCGGGGCTAAATGAGCAGTTCTTC
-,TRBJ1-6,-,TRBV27,CASSLSGSSPLHF,TGTGCCAGCAGTTTATCAGGGAGTTCACCCCTCCACTTT
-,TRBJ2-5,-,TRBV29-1,CSYTRDTETQYF,TGCAGCTATACCCGGGACACAGAGACCCAGTACTTC
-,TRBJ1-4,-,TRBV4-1,CASSQTGTTNEKLFF,TGCGCCAGCAGCCAGACAGGAACAACTAATGAAAAACTGTTTTTT
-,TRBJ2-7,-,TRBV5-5,CASSSLGREWYEQYF,TGTGCCAGCAGCTCCTTGGGCAGGGAGTGGTACGAGCAGTACTTC
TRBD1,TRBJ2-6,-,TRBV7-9,CASSSPGQANSGANVLTF,TGTGCCAGCAGCTCCCCGGGACAGGCGAACTCTGGGGCCAACGTCCTGACTTTC
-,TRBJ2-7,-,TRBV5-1,CASSFSGIGEQYF,TGTGCCAGCAGCTTTTCGGGGATTGGCGAGCAGTACTTC
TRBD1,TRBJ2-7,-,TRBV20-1,CSARGTGVSEQYF,TGCAGTGCTAGAGGGACAGGGGTCTCCGAGCAGTACTTC
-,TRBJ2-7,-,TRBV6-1,CASSEFGGGSSYEQYF,TGTGCCAGCAGTGAATTTGGCGGGGGCAGCTCCTACGAGCAGTACTTC
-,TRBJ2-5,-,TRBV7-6,CASSGAVAQETQYF,TGTGCCAGCAGCGGGGCCGTAGCCCAAGAGACCCAGTACTTC
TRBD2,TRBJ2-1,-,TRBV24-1,CATMPSGSGNEQFF,TGTGCCACCATGCCTAGCGGGAGTGGCAATGAGCAGTTCTTC
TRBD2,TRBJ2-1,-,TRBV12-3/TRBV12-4,CASSTRTSGGEQFF,TGTGCCAGCAGTACCCGGACTAGCGGGGGGGAGCAGTTCTTC
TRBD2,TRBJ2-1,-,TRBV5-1,CASTVSGRGKARQFF,TGCGCCAGCACCGTTTCGGGGAGGGGCAAAGCAAGGCAGTTCTTC
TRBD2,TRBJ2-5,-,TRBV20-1,CSADTGLTGGETQYF,TGCAGTGCCGACACTGGACTAACGGGAGGAGAGACCCAGTACTTC
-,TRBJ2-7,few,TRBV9,CASSVGVSPYEQYF,TGTGCCAGCAGCGTAGGCGTCAGCCCCTACGAGCAGTACTTC
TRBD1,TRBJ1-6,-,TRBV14,CASSLPGTANSPIHF,TGTGCCAGCAGCCTTCCCGGGACAGCTAATTCACCCATCCACTTT
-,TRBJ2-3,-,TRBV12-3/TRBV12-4,CASRPVGDTQYF,TGTGCCAGCAGGCCAGTGGGAGATACGCAGTATTTT
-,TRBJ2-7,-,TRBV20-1,CSASLGEAGQYF,TGCAGTGCTAGCCTTGGGGAGGCGGGGCAGTACTTC
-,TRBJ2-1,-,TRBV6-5,CASRAQGGSYNEQFF,TGTGCCAGCAGGGCCCAGGGGGGGTCCTACAATGAGCAGTTCTTC
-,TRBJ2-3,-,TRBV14,CASSQVRPGDTQYF,TGTGCCAGCAGCCAAGTTCGACCAGGAGATACGCAGTATTTT
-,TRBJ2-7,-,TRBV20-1,CSAREPSGRNSYEQYF,TGCAGTGCTAGAGAGCCGTCGGGACGGAACTCCTACGAGCAGTACTTC
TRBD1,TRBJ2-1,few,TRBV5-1,CASRGTGGYEQFF,TGCGCCAGCAGGGGGACAGGGGGATATGAGCAGTTCTTC
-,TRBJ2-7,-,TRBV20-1,CSARYGATYEQYF,TGCAGTGCTAGATATGGCGCGACCTACGAGCAGTACTTC